This TCR beta chain emerged from a study of neurological immune-mediated disorders. Study-wide points: Across subjects, no CDR3 amino acid sequence appeared in expanded clones of more than one subject, a finding that suggested private repertoires in all groups.

Time point here: longitudinal time-point 2. It was blood bank volunteers in Maryland, USA who made up the healthy controls. A total of 2 million PBMCs stored at -80 degrees C provided the unsorted libraries. In its sample, this clonotype was seen many times. Its specificity is unknown. Germline V gene sequence: CDR1 DFQATT, CDR2 SNEGSKA (reference sequence). V shed 6 bases, J shed 0 bases, and the junction held 10 bases outside the gene matches. The length of the CDR3 is 16 residues. Sequencing runs each generated in excess of 160 million TCR-beta sequences derived from 15-18 subjects. Via MiXCR, TCRdb re-called the 5' RACE reads, giving one row per CDR3 protein. The profile shows about 60,000 distinct CDR3 sequences, more than 8% of them singletons.

The chain is built from TRBV20-1 and TRBJ2-7, with TRBD2 matching over 11 bases. The sample comprised PBMCs. The sequence was obtained from a man younger than 45 in good health. CDR3 loop: CSAQGRTSGFSYEQYF. CDR3 bases: TGCAGTGCCCAAGGTCGGACTAGCGGGTTCTCCTACGAGCAGTACTTC.